The entry that follows covers one T cell receptor (beta chain) sequence. This sample is part of a study of shared clonotypes between healthy human individuals. About 83 million PBMCs served as the genomic DNA source for unsorted samples. Ten immunoSEQ deep assay plates were used by the authors to sequence unsorted PBMC DNA. Measured with immunoSEQ multiplex PCR; TCRdb has only the in-frame clones, and not every one. The profile shows fewer than 600,000 clones, around 74% of them singletons. The CDR3 is 17 amino acids. Germline V lookup: CDR1 SGDLS, CDR2 YYNGEE. With 0 bases clipped from V and 2 bases from J, the junction kept 9 bases outside the gene matches.

The TCR comes from a woman aged 40 to 55 in good health. Some clones in this sample may be carry-over from other donors' samples. The chain joins TRBV9 to TRBJ2-3; TRBD2 matches 7 bases. The material sequenced was PBMCs. CDR3 sequence (DNA): TGTGCCAGCAGCGTAGAGGTGGGGGGGAGTGCCACAGATACGCAGTATTTT. Its translation: CASSVEVGGSATDTQYF.